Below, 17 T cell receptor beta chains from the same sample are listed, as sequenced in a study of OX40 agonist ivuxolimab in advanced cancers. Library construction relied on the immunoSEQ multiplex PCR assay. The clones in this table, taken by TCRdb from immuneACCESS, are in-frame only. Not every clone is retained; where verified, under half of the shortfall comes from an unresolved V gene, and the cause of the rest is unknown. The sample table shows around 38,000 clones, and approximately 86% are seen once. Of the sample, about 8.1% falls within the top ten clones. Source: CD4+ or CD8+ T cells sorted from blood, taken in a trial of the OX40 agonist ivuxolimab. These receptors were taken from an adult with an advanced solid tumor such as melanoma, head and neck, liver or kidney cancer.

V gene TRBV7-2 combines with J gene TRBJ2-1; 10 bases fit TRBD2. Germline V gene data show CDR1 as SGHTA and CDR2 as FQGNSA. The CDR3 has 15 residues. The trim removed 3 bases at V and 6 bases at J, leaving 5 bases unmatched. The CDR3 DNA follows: TGTGCCAGCAGCTTTACTAGCGGGAACGGCAATGAGCAGTTCTTC. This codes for CASSFTSGNGNEQFF.

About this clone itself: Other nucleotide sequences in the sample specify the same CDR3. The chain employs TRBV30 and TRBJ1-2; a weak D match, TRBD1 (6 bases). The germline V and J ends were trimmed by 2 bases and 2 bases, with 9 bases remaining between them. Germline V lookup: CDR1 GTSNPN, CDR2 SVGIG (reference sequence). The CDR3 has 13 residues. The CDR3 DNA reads TGTGCCTGGAGTTTACAGGGCAACTATGGCTACACCTTC. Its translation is CAWSLQGNYGYTF.

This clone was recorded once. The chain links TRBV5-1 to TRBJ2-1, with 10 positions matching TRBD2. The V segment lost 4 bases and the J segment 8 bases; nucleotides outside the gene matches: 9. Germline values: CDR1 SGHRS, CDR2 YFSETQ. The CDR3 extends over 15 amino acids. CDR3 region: CASSRSGRASDEQFF. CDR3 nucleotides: TGCGCCAGCAGCAGGAGCGGGAGGGCCTCGGATGAGCAGTTCTTC.

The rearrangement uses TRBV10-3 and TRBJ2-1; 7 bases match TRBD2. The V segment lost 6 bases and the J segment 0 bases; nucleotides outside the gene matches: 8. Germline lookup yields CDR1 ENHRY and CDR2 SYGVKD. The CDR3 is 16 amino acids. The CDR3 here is CAIRESSGRSYNEQFF. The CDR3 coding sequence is TGTGCCATCAGAGAGAGTAGCGGGCGCTCCTACAATGAGCAGTTCTTC.

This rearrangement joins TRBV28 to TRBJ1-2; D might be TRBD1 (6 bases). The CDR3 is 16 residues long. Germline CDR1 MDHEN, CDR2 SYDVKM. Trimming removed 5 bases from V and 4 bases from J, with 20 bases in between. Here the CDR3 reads CASSPRGGAMGYGYTF. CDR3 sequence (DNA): TGTGCCAGCAGTCCTCGCGGGGGCGCCATGGGCTATGGCTACACCTTC.

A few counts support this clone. CDR3 residues: CASSSFRDRGLVGNQYF. In DNA, the CDR3 is TGTGCCAGCAGCTCTTTCCGGGACAGGGGCCTGGTTGGCAATCAGTACTTC. The rearrangement links TRBV11-2 to TRBJ2-4, with 10 bases matching TRBD1. The CDR3 has 17 amino acids. Per the germline V gene, CDR1 is SGHAT and CDR2 is FQNNGV. The J segment lost 12 bases and the V segment lost 4 bases, leaving 18 bases of the junction unmatched.

CDR3 in DNA: TGTGCCAGCAGCATGGGAGGGTTTGAGACCCAGTACTTC. This sequence encodes CASSMGGFETQYF. The chain combines TRBV11-2 with TRBJ2-5; 7 bases are shared with TRBD2. V shed 5 bases and J 5 bases; nucleotides not matched to a gene: 5. CDR1 is SGHAT and CDR2 is FQNNGV in the germline V gene. The CDR3 spans 13 residues.

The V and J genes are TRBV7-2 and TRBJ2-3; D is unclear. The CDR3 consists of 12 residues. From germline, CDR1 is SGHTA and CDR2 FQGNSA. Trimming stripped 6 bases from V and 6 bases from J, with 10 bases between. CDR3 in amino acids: CASSYIRDTQYF. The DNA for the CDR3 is TGTGCCAGCAGTTATATACGGGATACGCAGTATTTT.

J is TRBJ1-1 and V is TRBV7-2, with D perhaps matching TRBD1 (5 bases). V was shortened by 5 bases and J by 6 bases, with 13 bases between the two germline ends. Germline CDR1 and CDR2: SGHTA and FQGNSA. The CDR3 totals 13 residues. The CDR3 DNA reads TGTGCCAGCAGCCTTCCTCAGGGCCCTGAAGCTTTCTTT. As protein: CASSLPQGPEAFF.

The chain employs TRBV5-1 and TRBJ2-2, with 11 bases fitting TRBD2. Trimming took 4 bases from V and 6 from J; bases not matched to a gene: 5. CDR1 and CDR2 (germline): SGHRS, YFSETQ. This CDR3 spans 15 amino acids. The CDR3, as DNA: TGCGCCAGCAGCCTACTAGCGGGAGAGGCCGGGGAGCTGTTTTTT. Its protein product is CASSLLAGEAGELFF.

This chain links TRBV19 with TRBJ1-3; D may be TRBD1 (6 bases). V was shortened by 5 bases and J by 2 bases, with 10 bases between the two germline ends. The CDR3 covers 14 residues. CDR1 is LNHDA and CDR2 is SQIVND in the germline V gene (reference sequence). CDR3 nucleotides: TGTGCCAGTAGTTCCCGACAGGCTGGAAACACCATATATTTT. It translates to CASSSRQAGNTIYF.

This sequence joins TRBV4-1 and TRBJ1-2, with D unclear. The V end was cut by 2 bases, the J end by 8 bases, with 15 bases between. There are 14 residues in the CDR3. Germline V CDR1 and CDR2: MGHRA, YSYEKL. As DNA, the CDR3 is TGCGCCAGCAGCCAAATCGGCCTCCTCGGCGGCTACACCTTC. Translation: CASSQIGLLGGYTF.

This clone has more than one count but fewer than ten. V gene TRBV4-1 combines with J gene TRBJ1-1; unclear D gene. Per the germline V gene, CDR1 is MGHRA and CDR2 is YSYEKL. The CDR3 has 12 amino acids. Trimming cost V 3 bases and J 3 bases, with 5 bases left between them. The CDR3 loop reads CASSHVHTEAFF. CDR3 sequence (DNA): TGCGCCAGCAGCCACGTCCACACTGAAGCTTTCTTT.

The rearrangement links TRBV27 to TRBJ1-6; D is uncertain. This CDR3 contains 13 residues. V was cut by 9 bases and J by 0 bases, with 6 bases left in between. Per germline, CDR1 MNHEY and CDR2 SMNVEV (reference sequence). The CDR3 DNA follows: TGTGCCAGTAAGAGCTCCTATAATTCACCCCTCCACTTT. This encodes CASKSSYNSPLHF.

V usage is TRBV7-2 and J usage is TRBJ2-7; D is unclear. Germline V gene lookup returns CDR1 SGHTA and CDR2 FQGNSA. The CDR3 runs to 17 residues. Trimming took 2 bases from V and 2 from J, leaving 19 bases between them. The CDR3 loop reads CASSLLPILGTTYEQYF. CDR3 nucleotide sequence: TGTGCCAGCAGCTTATTACCTATACTGGGAACAACCTACGAGCAGTACTTC. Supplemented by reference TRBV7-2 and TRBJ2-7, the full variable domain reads GAGVSQSPSNKVTEKGKDVELRCDPISGHTALYWYRQSLGQGLEFLIYFQGNSAPDKSGLPSDRFSAERTGGSVSTLTIQRTQQEDSAVYLCASSLLPILGTTYEQYFGPGTRLTVT.

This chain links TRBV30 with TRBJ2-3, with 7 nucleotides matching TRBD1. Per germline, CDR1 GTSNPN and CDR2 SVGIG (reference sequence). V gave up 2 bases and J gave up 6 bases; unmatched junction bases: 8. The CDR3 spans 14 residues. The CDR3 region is CAWSTPDRTDTQYF. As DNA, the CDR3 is TGTGCCTGGAGTACTCCGGACAGGACCGATACGCAGTATTTT.

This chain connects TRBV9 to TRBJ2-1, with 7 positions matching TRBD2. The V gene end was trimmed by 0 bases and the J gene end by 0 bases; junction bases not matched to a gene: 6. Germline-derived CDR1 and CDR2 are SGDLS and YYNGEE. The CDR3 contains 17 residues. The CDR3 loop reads CASSVGPAGSSYNEQFF. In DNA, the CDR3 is TGTGCCAGCAGCGTAGGCCCAGCGGGATCCTCCTACAATGAGCAGTTCTTC. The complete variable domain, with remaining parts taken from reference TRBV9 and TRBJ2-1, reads DSGVTQTPKHLITATGQRVTLRCSPRSGDLSVYWYQQSLDQGLQFLIQYYNGEERAKGNILERFSAQQFPDLHSELNLSSLELGDSALYFCASSVGPAGSSYNEQFFGPGTRLTVL.